This entry lists 7 T cell receptor beta chains sequenced from one sample in a study of cytomegalovirus exposure and HLA in healthy donors. Primers for the PCR totalled 60 Vbeta and 13 Jbeta. Method: immunoSEQ multiplex PCR; TCRdb's copy keeps in-frame clones and lacks some. The sample includes under 200,000 clones, 75% to 85% of them seen just once. The sequenced material came from PBMCs. These receptors were obtained from a male donor in good health and CMV-seropositive.

The genes are TRBV7-3 and TRBJ2-1, with a weak D call TRBD2 (5 bases). Germline CDR1 is SGHTA and CDR2 is FQGTGA. V was cut by 5 bases and J by 4 bases, with 12 bases left in between. This CDR3 has 14 residues. CDR3 sequence (DNA): TGTGCCAGCAGCCCCGCAGCGGTTTACAATGAGCAGTTCTTC. Protein product: CASSPAAVYNEQFF.

V is TRBV6-1 and J is TRBJ1-1; no clear D gene. In germline, CDR1 is MNHNS, CDR2 SASEGT. The CDR3 runs 12 residues. The germline V and J ends were trimmed by 5 bases and 0 bases, with 4 bases remaining between them. The CDR3 loop reads CASSTVNTEAFF. CDR3 nucleotide sequence: TGTGCCAGCAGTACGGTGAACACTGAAGCTTTCTTT.

V usage is TRBV28 and J usage is TRBJ1-1; no firm D call. V was clipped by 7 bases and J by 1 base, with 13 bases between them. Germline V gives CDR1 MDHEN, CDR2 SYDVKM. The CDR3 totals 14 residues. The CDR3 loop is CASKETERNTEAFF. For the CDR3, the DNA is TGTGCCAGCAAGGAGACGGAAAGGAACACTGAAGCTTTCTTT.

This chain connects TRBV5-6 to TRBJ2-2, with D uncertain. Between the trimmed V and J ends, which lost 0 bases and 8 bases, there was a span of 14 bases. Per germline, CDR1 SGHDT and CDR2 YYEEEE. The CDR3 extends over 15 amino acids. DNA for the CDR3: TGTGCCAGCAGCTTGGCAGGCGCCCAATGGGGGGAGCTGTTTTTT. This gives the protein CASSLAGAQWGELFF.

The rearrangement links TRBV6-5 to TRBJ2-7, with TRBD1 identical over 7 bases. From germline, CDR1 is MNHEY and CDR2 SVGAGI. With 3 bases clipped from V and 1 base from J, the junction kept 6 bases outside the gene matches. This CDR3 comprises 15 residues. DNA of the CDR3: TGTGCCAGCAGTTATTACAGGGGCCCTTCCTACGAGCAGTACTTC. This translates into CASSYYRGPSYEQYF.

The chain has TRBV6-5 and TRBJ2-7; TRBD2 might be the D (6 bases). V shed 2 bases and J shed 4 bases, with 12 bases lying between them. Germline CDR1 is MNHEY and CDR2 is SVGAGI. The CDR3 runs to 14 residues. This CDR3 reads CASSYAAGRYEQYF. The CDR3 DNA sequence: TGTGCCAGCAGTTACGCGGCAGGGAGGTACGAGCAGTACTTC.

The V gene is TRBV23-1, the J gene TRBJ2-1; TRBD2 agrees at 7 bases. TRBV23-1 is noted as an ORF with a role that remains uncertain. This CDR3 has 16 residues. J was trimmed by 2 bases and V by 1 base; bases with no gene match: 5. CDR3 sequence reads: CASSQFASGAYNEQFF. CDR3 nucleotides: TGCGCCAGCAGTCAATTCGCTAGCGGAGCCTACAATGAGCAGTTCTTC.